These T cell receptor beta chains were read from a single sample in a study of beta chain features in type 1 diabetes. The repertoire was sequenced with immunoSEQ multiplex PCR; TCRdb's copy has only in-frame clones and lacks some. The sample carries about 350,000 clones, 20% recorded once. The sequencing input was naive CD4+ T cells from blood. These receptor sequences come from a woman younger than 30 in good health. Each CDR3 is given with its conserved first and last residue. D genes are given only for firm matches. Size is omitted from some rows. Given values are once, few, many or a class for expanded clones.

>NA|TRBV6-6|NA|14|TRBJ2-5
TGTGCCAGCAGTTTAAGACTGGTACAAGAGACCCAGTACTTC
CASSLRLVQETQYF
>few|TRBV7-8|TRBD1|14|TRBJ2-5
TGTGCCAGCAGCCTCAGGGGGCGCGGAGAGACCCAGTACTTC
CASSLRGRGETQYF
>NA|TRBV19|TRBD1|15|TRBJ2-7
TGTGCCAGTAGTATAGGCCAGGGGGCGTCCTACGAGCAGTACTTC
CASSIGQGASYEQYF
>few|TRBV14|NA|14|TRBJ2-3
TGTGCCAGCAGCCTAAGGAGCGGCGGGGATACGCAGTATTTT
CASSLRSGGDTQYF
>few|TRBV7-9|NA|12|TRBJ1-1
TGTGCCAGCAGCCCCTTGAACACTGAAGCTTTCTTT
CASSPLNTEAFF
>few|TRBV7-9|NA|15|TRBJ1-4
TGTGCCAGCAGCTTACTAGGACAGAATAATGAAAAACTGTTTTTT
CASSLLGQNNEKLFF
>NA|TRBV29-1|TRBD1|16|TRBJ1-4
TGCAGCGTCCTCTCAACAGGGGGCGGCACTAATGAAAAACTGTTTTTT
CSVLSTGGGTNEKLFF
>few|TRBV7-3|TRBD1|14|TRBJ2-3
TGTGCCAGCAGCTTCGGACAGGGCACAGATACGCAGTATTTT
CASSFGQGTDTQYF
>few|TRBV29-1|TRBD1|14|TRBJ2-1
TGCAGCGTGGGCGACAGGGTGCTGGGCAATGAGCAGTTCTTC
CSVGDRVLGNEQFF
>once|TRBV6-1|TRBD1|15|TRBJ1-2
TGTGCCAGCAGTGAATCTGTCGGACAGGGCTATGGCTACACCTTC
CASSESVGQGYGYTF
>few|TRBV29-1|NA|13|TRBJ1-5
TGCAGCGTTGGCGGAATACGCAATCAGCCCCAGCATTTT
CSVGGIRNQPQHF
>few|TRBV14|TRBD1|15|TRBJ1-4
TGTGCCAGCAGCCCGATCGGACAGGGGGACGAAAAACTGTTTTTT
CASSPIGQGDEKLFF
>NA|TRBV15|TRBD1|16|TRBJ2-3
TGTGCCACCAGCAGAGCTGCAGGGGGTTACGTAGATACGCAGTATTTT
CATSRAAGGYVDTQYF
>few|TRBV2|NA|11|TRBJ2-5
TGTGCCGGCAAGGGGGAAGAGACCCAGTACTTC
CAGKGEETQYF
>NA|TRBV19|NA|14|TRBJ2-1
TGTGCCAGCAGACTAGACAGAGGCTACAATGAGCAGTTCTTC
CASRLDRGYNEQFF
>few|TRBV30|NA|12|TRBJ2-5
TGTGCCTGGAGTGTACGAGGAGAGACCCAGTACTTC
CAWSVRGETQYF
>NA|TRBV29-1|NA|15|TRBJ2-1
TGCAGCGTCCCCCCGAGGGTGAGCTCCTACAATGAGCAGTTCTTC
CSVPPRVSSYNEQFF
>NA|TRBV7-9|TRBD1|16|TRBJ1-5
TGTGCCAGCAGCCGGGAGGTACAGGGGGCAAATCAGCCCCAGCATTTT
CASSREVQGANQPQHF
>NA|TRBV18|NA|12|TRBJ2-3
TGTGCCAGCTCACCGAGTCCAGATACGCAGTATTTT
CASSPSPDTQYF
>few|TRBV25-1|NA|13|TRBJ2-2
TGTGCCAGCAGGGCGACAGACACCGGGGAGCTGTTTTTT
CASRATDTGELFF
>NA|TRBV29-1|NA|12|TRBJ1-3
TGCAGCGTTGCCGGGGCTGGAAACACCATATATTTT
CSVAGAGNTIYF
>NA|TRBV14|NA|14|TRBJ2-5
TGTGCCAGCAGCCAATGGCGGGACCAAGAGACCCAGTACTTC
CASSQWRDQETQYF
>NA|TRBV7-2|NA|15|TRBJ2-3
TGTGCCAGCAGCCCCCCTGGGGGCACCACAGATACGCAGTATTTT
CASSPPGGTTDTQYF
>NA|TRBV5-4|TRBD1|16|TRBJ2-1
TGTGCCAGCACCAAAGGGACAGGGGAAAACTTTGGGGAGCAGTTCTTC
CASTKGTGENFGEQFF
>few|TRBV29-1|TRBD2|16|TRBJ2-3
TGCAGCGTTGAACTTAGCGGGGGTAATTGGGCAGATACGCAGTATTTT
CSVELSGGNWADTQYF
>once|TRBV5-1|TRBD1|15|TRBJ1-1
TGCGCCAGCACCCCGTCCCCCGACAGGGACACTGAAGCTTTCTTT
CASTPSPDRDTEAFF
>NA|TRBV5-1|TRBD1|15|TRBJ2-3
TGCGCCAGCAGCTCGCGACAGGGTCCCACAGATACGCAGTATTTT
CASSSRQGPTDTQYF
>NA|TRBV7-2|NA|13|TRBJ2-3
TGTGCCAGCAGCGGCCAAAGCACAGATACGCAGTATTTT
CASSGQSTDTQYF
>few|TRBV19|NA|14|TRBJ2-7
TGTGCCAGTGTCGGCGGCCACCTCTCCTACGAGCAGTACTTC
CASVGGHLSYEQYF
>few|TRBV6-1|TRBD1|13|TRBJ1-2
TGTGCCAGCAGTTCTGACAGGGTCGATGGCTACACCTTC
CASSSDRVDGYTF
>few|TRBV4-1|TRBD2|16|TRBJ2-1
TGCGCCAGCAGCCAACATGGACTAGCGGGGGGCAGTGAGCAGTTCTTC
CASSQHGLAGGSEQFF
>NA|TRBV6-1|NA|12|TRBJ2-6
NA
CASSEAVGLGTF
>few|TRBV11-2|TRBD1|13|TRBJ2-7
TGTGCCAGCAGCTCTACTGACAGGGAGAGGCTGTACTTC
CASSSTDRERLYF
>NA|TRBV7-9|NA|14|TRBJ1-1
TGTGCCAGCAGCTTAGGTGTTCGGAACACTGAAGCTTTCTTT
CASSLGVRNTEAFF
>NA|TRBV7-9|NA|15|TRBJ2-2
TGTGCCAGCAGATCCTGGAGGGGGCGTGCCGGGGAGCTGTTTTTT
CASRSWRGRAGELFF
>NA|TRBV6-5|TRBD2|13|TRBJ2-5
TGTGCCAGCAGTCACGGATCGGGGGGGACCCAGTACTTC
CASSHGSGGTQYF
>NA|TRBV6-6|NA|16|TRBJ2-6
TGTGCCAGCAGTTACTCCCCTACGGGGGGGGCCAACGTCCTGACTTTC
CASSYSPTGGANVLTF